A selection of T cell receptor beta chains follows, all from one sample in a study of CD8 T cells in Susac syndrome. Each CDR3 protein gets one entry after TCRdb re-called the immunoSEQ multiplex PCR reads with MiXCR. The sample holds about 94,000 distinct CDR3 sequences, 85% to 95% seen once. The sequencing input was CD4+ T cells from PBMCs. These receptors were obtained from a human donor with Susac syndrome. CDR3s include the opening cysteine and the closing phenylalanine or tryptophan. The D gene is left open where the match is weak. Clone size is not always given. Where it is, it says once, few, many or a class for expanded clones.

clone size	V gene	D gene	J gene	CDR3 protein	CDR3 DNA
.	TRBV9	.	TRBJ1-1	CASSAGWGSAEAFF	TGTGCCAGCAGCGCCGGTTGGGGGTCGGCTGAAGCTTTCTTT
.	TRBV11-2	TRBD1	TRBJ1-6	CASRIPGQLNSPLHF	TGTGCCAGCAGGATTCCGGGACAGCTGAATTCACCCCTCCACTTT
.	TRBV30	.	TRBJ1-2	CAWSVRKGATIRYGYTF	TGTGCCTGGAGTGTACGAAAAGGGGCCACCATTAGGTATGGCTACACCTTC
.	TRBV7-9	TRBD2	TRBJ2-1	CASSSPLAGGLNNEQFF	TGTGCCAGCAGCTCACCACTAGCGGGGGGACTCAACAATGAGCAGTTCTTC
.	TRBV18	.	TRBJ2-3	CASSPMRPDTQYF	TGTGCCAGCTCACCAATGAGGCCAGATACGCAGTATTTT
.	TRBV20-1	TRBD2	TRBJ2-3	CSASLAGGDTQYF	TGCAGTGCTTCCCTAGCGGGTGGGGATACGCAGTATTTT
.	TRBV21-1	.	TRBJ2-3	CASSKGRSGGPGTDTQYF	TGTGCCAGCAGCAAAGGGAGGAGCGGGGGGCCGGGCACAGATACGCAGTATTTT
.	TRBV4-3	TRBD2	TRBJ2-2	CASSQGRGGNTGELFF	TGCGCCAGCAGCCAAGGGCGGGGGGGGAACACCGGGGAGCTGTTTTTT
.	TRBV9	TRBD1	TRBJ2-1	CASSVDPGGQAEQFF	TGTGCCAGCAGCGTAGATCCAGGGGGTCAGGCTGAGCAGTTCTTC
.	TRBV20-1	TRBD2	TRBJ2-3	CSARTSRAYTDTQYF	TGCAGTGCTAGGACTAGCCGCGCATACACAGATACGCAGTATTTT
.	TRBV15	.	TRBJ1-1	CATSSYLTAEAFF	TGTGCCACCAGCAGCTATCTGACCGCTGAAGCTTTCTTT
.	TRBV11-2	.	TRBJ2-5	CASSLGLRGFKETQYF	TGTGCCAGCAGCTTAGGACTCCGGGGGTTCAAAGAGACCCAGTACTTC
.	TRBV4-3	.	TRBJ1-1	CASSQGALTEAFF	TGCGCCAGCAGCCAAGGGGCCCTTACTGAAGCTTTCTTT
.	TRBV7-6	TRBD1	TRBJ1-1	CASSFTQGVNTEAFF	TGTGCCAGCAGCTTCACACAGGGGGTGAACACTGAAGCTTTCTTT
.	TRBV30	.	TRBJ1-2	CAWSVSLLSYGYTF	TGTGCCTGGAGTGTAAGTCTCCTTTCTTATGGCTACACCTTC
once	TRBV7-9	.	TRBJ2-7	CASSKDEQYF	TGTGCCAGCAGCAAGGACGAGCAGTACTTC
once	TRBV20-1	.	TRBJ1-1	CSARGWTEAFF	TGCAGTGCTAGAGGGTGGACTGAAGCTTTCTTT
.	TRBV2	.	TRBJ2-1	CASSPPGAYYNEQFF	TGTGCCAGCAGTCCTCCCGGGGCCTATTACAATGAGCAGTTCTTC
.	TRBV7-2	.	TRBJ2-5	CASTPETQYF	TGTGCCAGCACACCGGAAACCCAGTACTTC
.	TRBV25-1	.	TRBJ1-1	CASARLRPRAFF	TGTGCCAGCGCGAGATTAAGGCCGCGGGCTTTCTTT
.	TRBV30	TRBD2	TRBJ2-7	CAWSRTSGATPPYEQYF	TGTGCCTGGAGTCGGACTAGCGGCGCAACTCCACCCTACGAGCAGTACTTC
.	TRBV11-2	.	TRBJ2-5	CASSLQRRGQETQYF	TGTGCCAGCAGCTTACAGCGGAGGGGACAAGAGACCCAGTACTTC
.	TRBV7-7	.	TRBJ1-2	CASSSKVGINNYGYTF	TGTGCTAGCAGCTCGAAGGTGGGGATTAACAACTATGGCTACACCTTC
.	TRBV7-7	.	TRBJ2-1	CASSPGIMYEQFF	TGTGCCAGCAGCCCCGGGATAATGTATGAGCAGTTCTTC
.	TRBV28	.	TRBJ2-7	CASSKGFDYEQYF	TGTGCCAGCAGTAAAGGATTTGACTACGAGCAGTACTTC
.	TRBV5-1	.	TRBJ2-7	CASRLLGTLPGEQYF	TGCGCCAGCCGCCTTCTAGGGACACTCCCGGGAGAGCAGTACTTC
.	TRBV3-1	.	TRBJ1-2	CASSQIRGGPGYTF	TGTGCCAGCAGCCAAATAAGGGGAGGCCCTGGCTACACCTTC
.	TRBV4-1	.	TRBJ2-3	CASSISGGTDTQYF	TGCGCCAGCAGTATAAGCGGCGGCACAGATACGCAGTATTTT
.	TRBV23-1	.	TRBJ1-3	CASSPSGSSGNTIYF	TGCGCCAGCTCACCGTCGGGGAGCTCTGGAAACACCATATATTTT
.	TRBV20-1	.	TRBJ2-4	CSASGQNKNIQYF	TGCAGTGCTAGCGGGCAGAACAAAAACATTCAGTACTTC
.	TRBV9	TRBD1	TRBJ2-5	CASSRRDRGQETQYF	TGTGCCAGCAGCCGAAGGGACAGGGGACAAGAGACCCAGTACTTC
.	TRBV28	.	TRBJ2-2	CASSTTDTGELFF	TGTGCCAGCAGCACGACAGACACCGGGGAGCTGTTTTTT
.	TRBV23-1	.	TRBJ1-2	CASRASGYTF	TGCGCCAGCAGGGCGTCCGGCTACACCTTC
.	TRBV2	TRBD2	TRBJ2-2	CASSGASGGAAGTGELFF	TGTGCCAGCAGTGGAGCTAGCGGGGGGGCGGCCGGCACCGGGGAGCTGTTTTTT
.	TRBV19	.	TRBJ2-4	CASSIVSSKNIQYF	TGTGCCAGTAGTATAGTCAGTTCCAAAAACATTCAGTACTTC
.	TRBV29-1	TRBD2	TRBJ2-7	CSVLTSGVNYEQYF	TGCAGCGTTCTTACTAGCGGGGTTAACTACGAGCAGTACTTC
.	TRBV27	.	TRBJ1-2	CASSSRDGFYGYTF	TGTGCCAGCAGTTCCCGGGACGGCTTCTATGGCTACACCTTC
.	TRBV5-1	.	TRBJ2-7	CASSLEGGKIAYEQYF	TGCGCCAGCAGCTTGGAGGGGGGAAAGATCGCCTACGAGCAGTACTTC
.	TRBV25-1	.	TRBJ1-1	CASSSTSDTEAFF	TGTGCCAGCAGTTCAACGTCGGACACTGAAGCTTTCTTT
.	TRBV20-1	.	TRBJ2-3	CSATRDGTDTQYF	TGCAGTGCTACCAGGGATGGTACAGATACGCAGTATTTT
.	TRBV9	.	TRBJ2-1	CASSGEVTGLDNEQFF	TGTGCCAGCAGCGGAGAAGTTACAGGGCTCGACAATGAGCAGTTCTTC
.	TRBV12-3/TRBV12-4	.	TRBJ1-2	CASSLPPFGYTF	TGTGCCAGCAGTTTACCCCCCTTTGGCTACACCTTC
.	TRBV29-1	.	TRBJ2-3	CSFPLADTQYF	TGCAGCTTCCCCCTCGCAGATACGCAGTATTTT
.	TRBV7-9	.	TRBJ1-2	CASSLAPDSNYGYTF	TGTGCCAGCAGCTTAGCGCCCGACAGCAACTATGGCTACACCTTC
.	TRBV30	.	TRBJ2-7	CAWEVGGYEQYF	TGTGCCTGGGAGGTGGGGGGCTACGAGCAGTACTTC
.	TRBV7-9	.	TRBJ2-3	CATLGGSPTDTQYF	TGTGCCACCCTGGGGGGTTCCCCGACAGATACGCAGTATTTT
.	TRBV24-1	.	TRBJ2-3	CATSDAVDTQYF	TGTGCCACCAGTGATGCTGTGGATACGCAGTATTTT
.	TRBV10-3	TRBD1	TRBJ2-5	CASGQGIRETQYF	TGTGCCAGCGGACAGGGGATAAGAGAGACCCAGTACTTC
.	TRBV18	TRBD1	TRBJ2-4	CASSPPTGTENIQYF	TGTGCCAGCTCACCACCGACAGGGACGGAAAACATTCAGTACTTC
.	TRBV18	TRBD1	TRBJ2-2	CASSPLGQVNTGELFF	TGTGCCAGCTCACCACTGGGACAGGTGAACACCGGGGAGCTGTTTTTT
.	TRBV11-2	.	TRBJ1-2	CASSEMAAGYGYTF	TGTGCCAGCAGCGAAATGGCCGCCGGCTATGGCTACACCTTC
.	TRBV29-1	.	TRBJ1-2	CSVLQGFNGYTF	TGCAGCGTTCTTCAGGGTTTTAATGGCTACACCTTC
.	TRBV9	.	TRBJ2-1	CASSVGFEGNEQFF	TGTGCCAGCAGCGTAGGGTTTGAGGGGAATGAGCAGTTCTTC
.	TRBV30	TRBD1	TRBJ1-6	CACRGSSYNSPLHF	TGTGCTTGCAGGGGGAGCTCCTATAATTCACCCCTCCACTTT